Listed below are T cell receptor beta chains from one sample, sequenced in a study of T cells in Graves' hyperthyroidism and ophthalmopathy. One entry per CDR3 protein, called by TCRdb with MiXCR from the multiplex PCR reads. Of a few hundred thousand distinct CDR3 sequences in the sample, 13% are singletons; the top ten hold roughly 20%. Sequencing used blood. The receptors shown here come from a young man with Graves' hyperthyroidism that later progressed to Graves' ophthalmopathy. The CDR3 runs from the conserved cysteine through the conserved F or W. D genes are given only for firm matches. The size entry is marked missing in some rows and otherwise reads once, few, many or a size class.

NA	many	TRBV7-9	TRBJ2-5	TGTGCCAGCAGCTTTGGAGTCTACCAAGAGACCCAGTACTTC	CASSFGVYQETQYF
NA	many	TRBV6-1	TRBJ1-1	TGTGCCAGCAGTGGGGGGATTGGAGCTTTCTTT	CASSGGIGAFF
NA	NA	TRBV3-1	TRBJ2-6	TGTGCCAGCAGCCAAGAAGGTCTGGGGGCCGGGGCCAACGTCCTGACTTTC	CASSQEGLGAGANVLTF
TRBD1	many	TRBV12-3/TRBV12-4	TRBJ1-6	TGTGCCAGCAGTACGACAGGGGGTGGTTCACCCCTCCACTTT	CASSTTGGGSPLHF
NA	few	TRBV5-5	TRBJ1-4	TGTGCCAGCAGCTTTCATGAAAAACTGTTTTTT	CASSFHEKLFF
TRBD2	NA	TRBV4-1	TRBJ2-1	TGCGCCAGCAGCCAAGATTTACTAGCGGTCAATGAGCAGTTCTTC	CASSQDLLAVNEQFF
NA	NA	TRBV12-3/TRBV12-4	TRBJ1-5	TGTGCCAGCAGTTTATACGGGGCGGGGGCGACTCAGCCCCAGCATTTT	CASSLYGAGATQPQHF
NA	many	TRBV11-1	TRBJ2-3	TGTGCCAGCAGCGGCTGGACTCCGGAAGTCACAGATACGCAGTATTTT	CASSGWTPEVTDTQYF
NA	many	TRBV15	TRBJ1-2	TGTGCCACCAGCATCCAGGGGCGTTTCTACACCTTC	CATSIQGRFYTF
TRBD2	NA	TRBV18	TRBJ2-1	TGTGCCAGCTCATCACGAGCCAAGAGCGGGGGGGCGGTCAATGAGCAGTTCTTC	CASSSRAKSGGAVNEQFF
NA	NA	TRBV19	TRBJ2-4	TGTGCCAGTAGTATAGGTTGGTCGAAAAACATTCAGTACTTC	CASSIGWSKNIQYF
NA	few	TRBV28	TRBJ2-1	TGTGCCAGCAGTTACCCCCGGCCAGACAATAACAATGAGCAGTTCTTC	CASSYPRPDNNNEQFF
TRBD1	many	TRBV28	TRBJ2-7	TGTGCCAGCAGTTTACAAAGGGACAGGCCCTGGGGGGAGCAGTACTTC	CASSLQRDRPWGEQYF
TRBD1	few	TRBV6-1	TRBJ1-6	TGTGCCAGCAGAGGACAGGGTTCGACACCCCTCCACTTT	CASRGQGSTPLHF
NA	NA	TRBV14	TRBJ1-6	TGTGCCAGCAGCCAAGTGGCAGGGATTTCACCCCTCCACTTT	CASSQVAGISPLHF
NA	once	TRBV12-3/TRBV12-4	TRBJ2-2	TGTGCCAGCAGTTTCGCCAGACACGGAAACACCGGGGAGCTGTTTTTT	CASSFARHGNTGELFF
NA	few	TRBV15	TRBJ2-3	TGTGCCACCAGCAGGACCGCCTACATTAGCAGCACAGATACGCAGTATTTT	CATSRTAYISSTDTQYF
NA	many	TRBV20-1	TRBJ1-1	TGCAGTGCTAGCCGGGTAACTGAAGCTTTCTTT	CSASRVTEAFF
NA	many	TRBV5-1	TRBJ2-2	TGCGCCAGCAGCTTCTGGGGGCCCGGTAACGGGGAGCTGTTTTTT	CASSFWGPGNGELFF
NA	few	TRBV4-1	TRBJ2-1	TGCGCCAGCAGCCAAGATGACCGCAATGAGCAGTTCTTC	CASSQDDRNEQFF
NA	many	TRBV12-3/TRBV12-4	TRBJ2-5	TGTGCCAGCAGTTTCGAAGCGGTACAAGAGACCCAGTACTTC	CASSFEAVQETQYF
NA	many	TRBV20-1	TRBJ2-7	TGCAGTGCTAGAGATATGGCGGGGGCGGGGTACGAGCAGTACTTC	CSARDMAGAGYEQYF
TRBD1	many	TRBV7-2	TRBJ1-5	TGTGCCAGCAGCATAGACAGGGGGAATCAGCCCCAGCATTTT	CASSIDRGNQPQHF
NA	few	TRBV14	TRBJ2-5	TGTGCCAGCAGCCAAGGTAGAGCAGGGGTCGAGACCCAGTACTTC	CASSQGRAGVETQYF
NA	few	TRBV28	TRBJ1-2	TGTGCCAGCAGTTCCCCCGGAGGGGCCAACTATGGCTACACCTTC	CASSSPGGANYGYTF
NA	NA	TRBV20-1	TRBJ1-6	TGCAGTGCTAGAGATAGGACGGTGGGGAACAATAATTCACCCCTCCACTTT	CSARDRTVGNNNSPLHF
NA	NA	TRBV3-1	TRBJ2-3	TGTGCCAGCAGCCAAGAAGGCGGATCTACAGATACGCAGTATTTT	CASSQEGGSTDTQYF
TRBD2	NA	TRBV6-1	TRBJ2-1	TGTGCCAGCAGTTCTAAGACTAGCGGGGTCAATGAGCAGTTCTTC	CASSSKTSGVNEQFF
TRBD1	NA	TRBV7-9	TRBJ2-1	TGTGCCAGCAGGGCGACAGGGGGGTTCGATGAGCAGTTCTTC	CASRATGGFDEQFF
NA	NA	TRBV12-3/TRBV12-4	TRBJ2-7	TGTGCCAGCAGTTCCCTCGGATCTACCTACGAGCAGTACTTC	CASSSLGSTYEQYF
NA	few	TRBV20-1	TRBJ2-1	TGCAGTGCTAGACAGGGAGCCAATGAGCAGTTCTTC	CSARQGANEQFF
TRBD1	many	TRBV27	TRBJ1-2	TGTGCCAGCAGTTCAAACAGGGGGTCCTATGGCTACACCTTC	CASSSNRGSYGYTF
NA	NA	TRBV7-9	TRBJ1-2	TGTGCCAGCAGCTTACAACGGGGGGCGGAAGGCTACACCTTC	CASSLQRGAEGYTF
NA	many	TRBV28	TRBJ2-7	TGTGCCAGCAGTTCAGGGGACTCCTACGAGCAGTACTTC	CASSSGDSYEQYF
TRBD1	NA	TRBV30	TRBJ1-2	TGTGCCTGGAATAGGGGGAGACAGGGCGATTTGAACTATGGCTACACCTTC	CAWNRGRQGDLNYGYTF
NA	NA	TRBV7-9	TRBJ1-1	TGTGCCAGCAGCCCGTTTAAGGGGATGAGCACTGAAGCTTTCTTT	CASSPFKGMSTEAFF
NA	NA	TRBV3-1	TRBJ1-2	TGTGCCAGCAGCGAACTAAACTATGGCTACACCTTC	CASSELNYGYTF